What follows are 2 T cell receptor beta chains derived from one specimen sequenced in a study of breast tumors, draining lymph nodes, adjacent tissues. TCRdb redid the calling of the multiplex PCR reads with MiXCR, one entry per CDR3 protein. The sample carries about 53,000 distinct CDR3 sequences, about 40% recorded once. Sequenced input: breast tumor tissue. The receptors derive from a female donor with breast cancer. Some clones in this sample may be carry-over from other donors' samples.

J is TRBJ2-7 and V is TRBV7-9; 12 bases line up with TRBD2. This CDR3 spans 18 amino acids. Germline CDR1 is SEHNR and CDR2 is FQNEAQ (reference sequence). The trim removed 2 bases at V and 0 bases at J, leaving 8 bases unmatched. Here the CDR3 reads CASSLNSLAGGLSYEQYF. CDR3 DNA: TGTGCCAGCAGCTTAAACTCTCTAGCGGGAGGGCTCTCCTACGAGCAGTACTTC.

This clonotype was found many times. V gene TRBV5-6 combines with J gene TRBJ2-7; D possibly uses TRBD1 or TRBD2 (5 bases each). CDR1 is SGHDT and CDR2 is YYEEEE in the germline V gene. The CDR3 contains 14 residues. Trimming removed 3 bases at V and 6 bases at J, with 16 bases between. The CDR3 spells CASSYTGTVGEQYF. The CDR3 DNA reads as TGTGCCAGCAGCTACACGGGGACCGTCGGCGAGCAGTACTTC.